These 8 T cell receptor beta chains were sequenced from one sample in a study of blood T cell repertoires in COVID-19. Profiling relied on immunoSEQ multiplex PCR, and the TCRdb table lists in-frame clones only, not all of them. Among 280,000 or so clones listed, approximately 85% were seen once. Material: peripheral blood. The receptors stem from a man between 18 and 35 years old with active or convalescent COVID-19.

The chain joins TRBV7-9 to TRBJ2-7; maybe TRBD2 (6 bases). The CDR3 totals 14 residues. The V and J ends lost 6 bases and 3 bases respectively, with 15 bases between them. Germline CDR1 is SEHNR and CDR2 is FQNEAQ (reference sequence). CDR3 sequence (DNA): TGTGCCAGCAGTTCCAGACTAGACCGCTACGAGCAGTACTTC. Amino acids: CASSSRLDRYEQYF.

The J gene is TRBJ1-1, the V gene TRBV5-1, with D perhaps TRBD1 (6 bases). The germline CDR1 and CDR2 sequences are SGHRS and YFSETQ. V lost 1 base and J lost 0, with 22 bases in between. The CDR3 has 19 residues. The DNA for the CDR3 is TGCGCCAGCAGCTTGTGGTCCGGACAGCTTATTCTTCTGAACACTGAAGCTTTCTTT. Protein: CASSLWSGQLILLNTEAFF.

The chain employs TRBV19 and TRBJ1-2; D is uncertain. The CDR3 sequence is 11 residues long. CDR1 and CDR2 from the germline V gene are LNHDA and SQIVND (reference sequence). Deletions cut 7 bases from V and 8 bases from J, with 11 bases between. The CDR3 here is CASNGVEGYTF. CDR3 nucleotides: TGTGCCAGTAACGGGGTGGAAGGCTACACCTTC. Using reference TRBV19 and TRBJ1-2 for the parts outside the CDR3, the full variable domain is DGGITQSPKYLFRKEGQNVTLSCEQNLNHDAMYWYRQDPGQGLRLIYYSQIVNDFQKGDIAEGYSVSREKKESFPLTVTSAQKNPTAFYLCASNGVEGYTFGSGTRLTVV.

This rearrangement joins TRBV6-2 or TRBV6-3 to TRBJ1-1, with D maybe TRBD1 (5 bases). Germline V gives CDR1 MNHEY, CDR2 SVGEGT. This CDR3 is 14 amino acids long. Trimming cost V 6 bases and J 1 base, with 12 bases left between them. In nucleotides, the CDR3 is TGTGCCAGCAGCTCGACAGCCGGGAACACTGAAGCTTTCTTT. Protein sequence: CASSSTAGNTEAFF.

The table lists this clone with a few counts. V is TRBV10-3 and J is TRBJ1-5; a possible D gene is TRBD1 (5 bases). The V gene's germline CDR1 is ENHRY and CDR2 SYGVKD. V was cut by 7 bases and J by 0 bases, with 13 bases left in between. The CDR3 is 15 residues long. CDR3 DNA sequence: TGTGCCATCAAATCAGGGCCCTATAGCAATCAGCCCCAGCATTTT. Translation: CAIKSGPYSNQPQHF.

This chain uses TRBV12-3 or TRBV12-4 with TRBJ2-7; D ambiguous. The CDR3 spans 12 residues. V lost 7 bases, J lost 4 bases, and 11 bases lay in between. Written as DNA, the CDR3 is TGTGCCAGCACCCTCGACAAGTACGAGCAGTACTTC. Its translation: CASTLDKYEQYF.

The rearrangement joins TRBV5-4 to TRBJ1-1; 8 nucleotides agree with TRBD1. The CDR3 runs 12 residues. CDR1 is SGHNT, CDR2 YYREEE, per germline (reference sequence). V lost 4 bases and J lost 5; bases outside the gene matches: 1. CDR3 DNA: TGTGCCAGCAGCCGACAGGGGACTGAAGCTTTCTTT. Translating gives CASSRQGTEAFF.

The chain joins TRBV10-3 to TRBJ1-2; 9 bases map to TRBD1. Losses at the gene ends were 0 bases for V and 5 bases for J; bases not matched to a gene: 7. This CDR3 comprises 16 residues. Germline CDR1 ENHRY, CDR2 SYGVKD. The CDR3 protein is CAISESSQGASYGYTF. Here the CDR3 DNA reads TGTGCCATCAGTGAGTCTTCACAGGGGGCCTCATATGGCTACACCTTC.